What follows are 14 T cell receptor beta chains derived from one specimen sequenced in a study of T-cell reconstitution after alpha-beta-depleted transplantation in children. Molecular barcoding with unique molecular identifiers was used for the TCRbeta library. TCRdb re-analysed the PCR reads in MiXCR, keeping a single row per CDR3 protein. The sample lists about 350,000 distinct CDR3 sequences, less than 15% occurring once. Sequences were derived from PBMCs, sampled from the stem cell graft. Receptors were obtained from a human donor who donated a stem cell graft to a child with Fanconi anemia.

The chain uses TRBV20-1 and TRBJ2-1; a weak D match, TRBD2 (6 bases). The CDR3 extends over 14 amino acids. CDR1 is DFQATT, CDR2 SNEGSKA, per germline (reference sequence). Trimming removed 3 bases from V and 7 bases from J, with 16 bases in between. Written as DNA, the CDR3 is TGCAGTGCTAGTCAGGGCAGTCGGGGGAATGAGCAGTTCTTC. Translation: CSASQGSRGNEQFF.

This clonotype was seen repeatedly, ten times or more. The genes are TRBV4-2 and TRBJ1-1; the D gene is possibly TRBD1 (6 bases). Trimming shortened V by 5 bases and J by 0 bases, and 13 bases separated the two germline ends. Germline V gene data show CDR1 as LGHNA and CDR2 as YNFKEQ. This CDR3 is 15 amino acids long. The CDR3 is CASSIPGQLNTEAFF. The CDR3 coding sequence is TGTGCCAGCAGCATTCCGGGACAACTGAACACTGAAGCTTTCTTT.

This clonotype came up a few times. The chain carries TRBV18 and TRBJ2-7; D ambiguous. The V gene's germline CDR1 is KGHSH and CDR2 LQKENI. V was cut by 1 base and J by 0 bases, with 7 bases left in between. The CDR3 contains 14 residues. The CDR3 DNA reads TGTGCCAGCTCACCACTCATTAGCTCCTACGAGCAGTACTTC. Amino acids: CASSPLISSYEQYF. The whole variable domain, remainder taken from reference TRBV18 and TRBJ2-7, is NAGVMQNPRHLVRRRGQEARLRCSPMKGHSHVYWYRQLPEEGLKFMVYLQKENIIDESGMPKERFSAEFPKEGPSILRIQQVVRGDSAAYFCASSPLISSYEQYFGPGTRLTVT.

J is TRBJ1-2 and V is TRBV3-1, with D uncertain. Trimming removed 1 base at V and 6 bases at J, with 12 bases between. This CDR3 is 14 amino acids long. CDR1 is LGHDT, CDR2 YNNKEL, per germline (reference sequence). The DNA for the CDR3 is TGTGCCAGCAGCCAAGGAGACGGGTCCCATGGCTACACCTTC. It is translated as CASSQGDGSHGYTF.

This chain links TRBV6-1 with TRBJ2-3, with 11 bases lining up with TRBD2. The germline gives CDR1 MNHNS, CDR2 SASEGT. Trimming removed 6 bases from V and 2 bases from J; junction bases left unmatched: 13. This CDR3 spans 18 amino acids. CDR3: CASSTFQLAGGSTDTQYF. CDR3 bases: TGTGCCAGCAGCACGTTCCAGTTAGCGGGGGGGTCCACAGATACGCAGTATTTT.

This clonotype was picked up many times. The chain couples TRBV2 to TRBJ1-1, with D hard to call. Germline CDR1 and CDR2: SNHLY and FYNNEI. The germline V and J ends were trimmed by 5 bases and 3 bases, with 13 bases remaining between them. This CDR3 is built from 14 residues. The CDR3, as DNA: TGTGCCAGCAGTTTTGAAGACGGATACACTGAAGCTTTCTTT. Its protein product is CASSFEDGYTEAFF.

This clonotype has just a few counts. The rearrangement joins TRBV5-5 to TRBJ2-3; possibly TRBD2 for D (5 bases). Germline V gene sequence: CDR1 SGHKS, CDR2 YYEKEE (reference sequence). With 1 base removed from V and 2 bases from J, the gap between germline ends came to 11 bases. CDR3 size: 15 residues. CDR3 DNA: TGTGCCAGCAGCTTGCAGAGCGGCTTCACAGATACGCAGTATTTT. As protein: CASSLQSGFTDTQYF.

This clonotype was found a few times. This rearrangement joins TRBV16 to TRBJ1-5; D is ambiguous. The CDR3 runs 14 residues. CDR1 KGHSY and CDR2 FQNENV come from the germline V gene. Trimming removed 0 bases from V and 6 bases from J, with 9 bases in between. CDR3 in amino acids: CASSQSGGTQPQHF. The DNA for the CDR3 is TGTGCCAGCAGCCAATCCGGAGGAACTCAGCCCCAGCATTTT.

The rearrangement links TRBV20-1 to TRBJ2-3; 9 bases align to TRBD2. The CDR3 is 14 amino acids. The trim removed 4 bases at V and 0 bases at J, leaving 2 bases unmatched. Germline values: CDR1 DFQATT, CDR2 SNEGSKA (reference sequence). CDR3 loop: CSANLAGSTDTQYF. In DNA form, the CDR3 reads TGCAGTGCTAATCTAGCGGGGAGCACAGATACGCAGTATTTT.

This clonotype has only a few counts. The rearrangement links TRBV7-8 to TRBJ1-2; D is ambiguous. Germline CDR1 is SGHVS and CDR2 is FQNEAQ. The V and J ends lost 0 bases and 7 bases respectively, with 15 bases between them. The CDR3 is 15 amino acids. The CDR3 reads CASSLAARGGSGYTF. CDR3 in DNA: TGTGCCAGCAGCTTAGCGGCCCGGGGAGGGAGTGGCTACACCTTC.

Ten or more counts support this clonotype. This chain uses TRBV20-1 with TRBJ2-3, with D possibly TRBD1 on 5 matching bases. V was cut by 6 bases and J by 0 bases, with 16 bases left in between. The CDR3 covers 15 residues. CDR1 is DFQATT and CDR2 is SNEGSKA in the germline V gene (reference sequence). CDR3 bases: TGCAGTGCGACAAGGGGAACAGCCAGCACAGATACGCAGTATTTT. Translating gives CSATRGTASTDTQYF.

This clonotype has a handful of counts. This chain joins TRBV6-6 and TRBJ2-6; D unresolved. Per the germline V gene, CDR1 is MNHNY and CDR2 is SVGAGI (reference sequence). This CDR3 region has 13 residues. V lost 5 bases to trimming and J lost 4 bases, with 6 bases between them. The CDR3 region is CASSPQGANVLTF. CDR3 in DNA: TGTGCCAGCAGTCCTCAGGGGGCCAACGTCCTGACTTTC.

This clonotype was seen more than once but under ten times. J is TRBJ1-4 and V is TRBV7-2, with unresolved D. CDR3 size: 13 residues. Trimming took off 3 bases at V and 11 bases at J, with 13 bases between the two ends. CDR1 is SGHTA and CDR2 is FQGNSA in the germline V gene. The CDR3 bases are TGTGCCAGCAGCTTTCTACGTTCGGGGAAACTGTTTTTT. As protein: CASSFLRSGKLFF.

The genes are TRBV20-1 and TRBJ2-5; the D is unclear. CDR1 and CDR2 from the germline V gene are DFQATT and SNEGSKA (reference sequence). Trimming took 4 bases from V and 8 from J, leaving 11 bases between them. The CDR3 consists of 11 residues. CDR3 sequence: CSAKATLTQYF. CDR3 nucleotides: TGCAGTGCTAAGGCCACCCTTACCCAGTACTTC.